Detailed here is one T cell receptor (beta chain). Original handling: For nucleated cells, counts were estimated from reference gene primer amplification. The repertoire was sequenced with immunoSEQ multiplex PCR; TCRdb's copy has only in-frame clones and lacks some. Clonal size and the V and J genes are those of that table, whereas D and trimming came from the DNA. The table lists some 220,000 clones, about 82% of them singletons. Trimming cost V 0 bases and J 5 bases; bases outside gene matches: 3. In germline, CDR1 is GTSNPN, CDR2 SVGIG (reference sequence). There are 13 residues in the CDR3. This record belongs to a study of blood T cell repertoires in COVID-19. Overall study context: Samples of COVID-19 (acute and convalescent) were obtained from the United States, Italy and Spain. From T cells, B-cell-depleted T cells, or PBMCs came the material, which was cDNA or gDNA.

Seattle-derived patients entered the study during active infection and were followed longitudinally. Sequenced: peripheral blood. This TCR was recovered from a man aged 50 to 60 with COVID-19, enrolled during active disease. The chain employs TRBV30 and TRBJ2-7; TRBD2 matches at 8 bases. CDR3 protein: CAWSVGLAHEQYF. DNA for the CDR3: TGTGCCTGGAGTGTAGGACTAGCCCACGAGCAGTACTTC.